This TCR beta chain emerged from a study of identical twins. After removal of 3 bases from V and 0 bases from J, the junction contained 4 bases not matched to a gene. Looked up from germline, CDR1 is LNHDA and CDR2 is SQIVND (reference sequence). The CDR3 has 16 amino acids. Unique molecular identifiers were in the cDNA, with template-switch universal primer binding. TCRdb re-analysed the 5' RACE reads in MiXCR, keeping a single row per CDR3 protein. The sample contains under 900,000 distinct CDR3 sequences, roughly an eighth of which appear only once. This clonotype has just a few counts. The antigen is not known. Study-wide results and caveats: Alpha sequences that were out-of-frame and twin-shared showed an excess of low generation probability. For monozygotic twins, models underestimated out-of-frame TCR alpha sharing. Conclusions were drawn cross-sectionally by statistical analysis, without following the same donors.

The same specimen was also included in a second study, on yellow fever vaccine responses in identical twins.

Sample: PBMCs. This TCR was sampled from a woman under 30 in good health. The chain uses TRBV19 and TRBJ1-1; the match to TRBD1 covers 10 bases. CDR3 DNA: TGTGCCAGTAGTATTTGGACAGGGGGAATGAACACTGAAGCTTTCTTT. It codes for CASSIWTGGMNTEAFF.